The text below deals with one T cell receptor (beta chain). The antigen remains unidentified. PCR amplification relied on 60 Vbeta primers (plus 13 Jbeta primers). Sequencing used immunoSEQ multiplex PCR; TCRdb keeps in-frame clones, though not all of them. The profile shows about 76,000 clones, about 78% of them singletons. This specimen belongs to a study of cytomegalovirus exposure and HLA in healthy donors. The study's findings and limits: Using a false discovery rate of 0.05, a later analysis showed that some 16,000 TCR beta sequences were associated with HLA alleles. An analysis done earlier found most TCR beta V segments productive about 90% or about 30% of the time. In vitro experiments confirmed that three CMV-associated chains were specific for CMV antigens.

V was trimmed by 3 bases and J by 2 bases, leaving 8 bases between them. This CDR3 region has 15 residues. Germline values: CDR1 MDHEN, CDR2 SYDVKM. Source material: PBMCs. V is TRBV28 and J is TRBJ1-6; the D gene is possibly TRBD1 (5 bases). This sequence was found in a woman aged 35 to 49 in good health and CMV-seropositive. Here the CDR3 reads CASSFRAAYNSPLHF. DNA for the CDR3: TGTGCCAGCAGTTTCAGGGCGGCCTATAATTCACCCCTCCACTTT.